This T cell receptor (beta chain) came from a study of cytomegalovirus exposure and HLA in healthy donors. The V segment lost 4 bases and the J segment 0 bases; nucleotides outside the gene matches: 6. CDR1 and CDR2 (germline): SGHRS, YFSETQ. This CDR3 has 16 residues. The PCR made use of 60 Vbeta and 13 Jbeta primers. Profiled with immunoSEQ multiplex PCR; TCRdb holds only in-frame clones, not every one. The data contain more than 100,000 clones, 76% of them seen just once; the ten biggest clones take up 1.8%. Notes on the study in general: Presence/absence analysis assumed near-uniform sequencing depth across donors. A later analysis appeared to link common viral pathogens to several of the most significant clusters.

Turning to this clone: Its specificity is unknown.

This clonotype was sampled from a female donor in good health and CMV-seropositive. The chain is built from TRBV5-1 and TRBJ2-2, with 7 bases fitting TRBD2. The sequenced sample consisted of PBMCs. CDR3 sequence reads: CASSRGEATNTGELFF. The CDR3 coding sequence is TGCGCCAGCAGCCGGGGGGAGGCCACGAACACCGGGGAGCTGTTTTTT. Full variable domain (rest looked up from reference TRBV5-1 and TRBJ2-2): KAGVTQTPRYLIKTRGQQVTLSCSPISGHRSVSWYQQTPGQGLQFLFEYFSETQRNKGNFPGRFSGRQFSNSRSEMNVSTLELGDSALYLCASSRGEATNTGELFFGEGSRLTVL.